These 9 T cell receptor beta chains were sequenced from one sample in a study of T cells in Graves' hyperthyroidism and ophthalmopathy. TCR beta CDR3 regions were amplified from RNA. HTBI primers were the set used in a first-round RT-PCR of the TCR CDR3. One entry per CDR3 protein results from TCRdb running MiXCR on the multiplex PCR reads. The data contain hundreds of thousands of distinct CDR3 sequences, about 15% of them singletons. Sequencing was performed on blood. These receptors came from a woman aged 40 to 55 with Graves' hyperthyroidism.

This clonotype was detected many times. The chain uses TRBV12-3 or TRBV12-4 and TRBJ1-2; 7 bases agree with TRBD1. V gave up 5 bases and J gave up 6 bases; unmatched junction bases: 15. CDR3 length equals 16 residues. CDR3 in DNA: TGTGCCAGCAGTCAAACGACAGGGCCGAGTTCTCATGGCTACACCTTC. This translates into CASSQTTGPSSHGYTF.

This clonotype showed up many times. The chain links TRBV7-9 to TRBJ2-1, with 8 positions matching TRBD2. CDR3 size: 16 residues. The V gene end was trimmed by 5 bases and the J gene end by 0 bases; junction bases not matched to a gene: 6. Germline assignment: CDR1 SEHNR and CDR2 FQNEAQ (reference sequence). CDR3 region: CASSRSSGSSYNEQFF. CDR3 nucleotide sequence: TGTGCCAGCAGCAGATCGAGCGGGAGCTCCTACAATGAGCAGTTCTTC.

This clonotype occurred many times. V usage is TRBV27 and J usage is TRBJ1-1; D unclear. The germline V gene has CDR1 MNHEY and CDR2 SMNVEV (reference sequence). Trimming pared 2 bases from V and 4 bases from J, leaving 11 bases between. The CDR3 spans 14 residues. CDR3 nucleotide sequence: TGTGCCAGCAGTTTAAACCCAGGAGGCACTGAAGCTTTCTTT. Its protein is CASSLNPGGTEAFF.

This clonotype was counted many times. The V and J genes are TRBV2 and TRBJ2-5; 7 nucleotides align to TRBD1. This CDR3 is built from 15 residues. V gave up 5 bases and J gave up 4 bases; unmatched junction bases: 10. In germline, CDR1 is SNHLY, CDR2 FYNNEI. The CDR3 is CASSPGQQNSETQYF. Written as DNA, the CDR3 is TGTGCCAGCAGTCCGGGACAGCAAAACTCAGAGACCCAGTACTTC.

This clonotype was observed many times. The chain has TRBV20-1 and TRBJ2-5; 10 bases fit TRBD2. The CDR3 is 14 amino acids. Unmatched junction bases numbered 7, after V lost 6 bases and J lost 3 bases. CDR1 and CDR2 (germline): DFQATT, SNEGSKA (reference sequence). The DNA for the CDR3 is TGCAGTGCACTAAGCGGGAGGGGTGAAGAGACCCAGTACTTC. Translating it yields CSALSGRGEETQYF.

This clonotype has more than one count but fewer than ten. CDR3 protein: CASSPYPGQGPGELFF. The CDR3 DNA follows: TGTGCCAGCTCACCATATCCGGGACAGGGCCCCGGGGAGCTGTTTTTT. This chain joins TRBV18 and TRBJ2-2; TRBD1 aligns across 9 bases. V gave up 2 bases and J gave up 6 bases; unmatched junction bases: 7. CDR1 KGHSH and CDR2 LQKENI come from the germline V gene. CDR3 size: 16 residues.

This clonotype was recorded at least ten times. This chain connects TRBV11-2 to TRBJ2-5; D is unresolved. Germline CDR1 SGHAT, CDR2 FQNNGV. The V end was cut by 3 bases, the J end by 0 bases, with 5 bases between. The CDR3 has 13 amino acids. This CDR3 is CASSFEHQETQYF. DNA for the CDR3: TGTGCCAGCAGCTTCGAACACCAAGAGACCCAGTACTTC.

The sample holds many counts of this clonotype. The CDR3 nucleotides read TGCAGTGCTAGTCCCCCGACACGACCTACCACCGGGGAGCTGTTTTTT. Protein product: CSASPPTRPTTGELFF. The chain links TRBV20-1 to TRBJ2-2; no definite D call. Germline CDR1 and CDR2: DFQATT and SNEGSKA (reference sequence). V gave up 3 bases and J gave up 4 bases, with 18 bases separating them. The CDR3 loop spans 16 amino acids.

The J gene is TRBJ2-1, the V gene TRBV18; D remains unclear. There are 17 residues in the CDR3. CDR1 is KGHSH, CDR2 LQKENI, per germline. V was pared by 3 bases and J by 0 bases, with 15 bases between. The CDR3 nucleotides are TGTGCCAGCTCACCTCGTTCTCAAACCCCCTCCTACAATGAGCAGTTCTTC. Amino acids: CASSPRSQTPSYNEQFF.